This passage covers 7 T cell receptor beta chains from one sample sequenced in a study of cytomegalovirus exposure and HLA in healthy donors. Primers included in the PCR were 60 Vbeta and 13 Jbeta primers. Repertoires were generated with immunoSEQ multiplex PCR, while TCRdb's copy carries only in-frame clones and drops some. Altogether roughly 160,000 clones are present, approximately 83% being singletons, with the ten largest covering about 9.3%. Sequencing was done on a sample of PBMCs. These receptors were obtained from a young man in good health and CMV-seropositive.

This chain joins TRBV7-6 and TRBJ2-2; 11 nucleotides line up with TRBD2. V gave up 3 bases and J gave up 5 bases; unmatched junction bases: 2. The CDR3 is 15 amino acids. CDR1 and CDR2 (germline): SGHVS, FNYEAQ. The CDR3 loop is CASSLPSGGTGELFF. DNA for the CDR3: TGTGCCAGCAGCTTGCCTAGCGGGGGGACCGGGGAGCTGTTTTTT.

V usage is TRBV11-3 and J usage is TRBJ2-3, with D unresolved. CDR1 and CDR2 (germline): SGHNT, YENEEA. This CDR3 region has 12 residues. V lost 3 bases and J lost 2, with 3 bases in between. The CDR3 spells CASSFNTDTQYF. The CDR3 DNA reads TGTGCCAGCAGCTTCAACACAGATACGCAGTATTTT.

V gene TRBV16 combines with J gene TRBJ1-2; D is perhaps TRBD1 (6 bases). Trimming shortened V by 4 bases and J by 4 bases, and 19 bases separated the two germline ends. CDR1 and CDR2 from the germline V gene are KGHSY and FQNENV. The CDR3 has 16 residues. DNA of the CDR3: TGTGCCAGCAGCCCCCTTGATCACAGGGTGGGCTATGGCTACACCTTC. Its translation: CASSPLDHRVGYGYTF.

The rearrangement uses TRBV9 and TRBJ2-7; TRBD2 is a possible D gene (6 bases). Deletions cut 1 base from V and 2 bases from J, with 7 bases between. The CDR3 is 13 amino acids. The germline V gene has CDR1 SGDLS and CDR2 YYNGEE. CDR3 sequence (DNA): TGTGCCAGCAGCGTATCGGGGGCCTACGAGCAGTACTTC. It encodes CASSVSGAYEQYF.

The genes are TRBV18 and TRBJ1-5; maybe TRBD1 (6 bases). The germline V gene encodes CDR1 KGHSH and CDR2 LQKENI. The V end was cut by 4 bases, the J end by 6 bases, with 22 bases between. The CDR3 runs 17 residues. The CDR3 DNA is TGTGCCAGCTCACAAATGTTGACTACAGGGATTAGTCAGCCCCAGCATTTT. It encodes CASSQMLTTGISQPQHF.

This clone has just a few counts. This rearrangement joins TRBV5-4 to TRBJ1-6; TRBD1 matches 9 bases. Germline CDR1 SGHNT, CDR2 YYREEE (reference sequence). V lost 1 base to trimming and J lost 10 bases; unmatched junction nucleotides: 3. The CDR3 has 14 residues. The CDR3 nucleotides read TGTGCCAGCAGCTTGTCGGACAGGGGCTCACCCCTCCACTTT. Its translation: CASSLSDRGSPLHF.

CDR3: CAWAGLLHEQYF. CDR3 DNA: TGTGCCTGGGCAGGCCTCCTTCACGAGCAGTACTTC. The rearrangement joins TRBV30 to TRBJ2-7, with no clear D. CDR1 is GTSNPN, CDR2 SVGIG, per germline (reference sequence). This CDR3 region has 12 residues. With 5 bases removed from V and 5 bases from J, the gap between germline ends came to 13 bases.